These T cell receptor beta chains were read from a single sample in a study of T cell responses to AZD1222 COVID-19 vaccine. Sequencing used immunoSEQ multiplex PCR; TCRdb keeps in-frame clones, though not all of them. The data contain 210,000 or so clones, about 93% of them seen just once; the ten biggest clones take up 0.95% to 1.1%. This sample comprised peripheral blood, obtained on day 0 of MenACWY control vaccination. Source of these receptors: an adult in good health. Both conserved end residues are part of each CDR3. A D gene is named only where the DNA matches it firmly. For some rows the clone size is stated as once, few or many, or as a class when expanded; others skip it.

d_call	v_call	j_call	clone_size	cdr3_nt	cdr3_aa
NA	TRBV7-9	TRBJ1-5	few	TGTGCCAGCAGCTTTTCGCCTAATCAGCCCCAGCATTTT	CASSFSPNQPQHF
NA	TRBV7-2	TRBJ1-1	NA	TGTGCCAGCAGCCTCGGCTCCATGAACACTGAAGCTTTCTTT	CASSLGSMNTEAFF
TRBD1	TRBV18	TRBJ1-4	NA	TGTGCCAGCTCACCACAGGCAGGGGGCCGTGAAAAACTGTTTTTT	CASSPQAGGREKLFF
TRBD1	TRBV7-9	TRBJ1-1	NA	TGTGCCAGCAGCTCGCCAGGACAGGTGGACACTGAAGCTTTCTTT	CASSSPGQVDTEAFF
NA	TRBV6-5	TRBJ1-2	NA	TGTGCCAGCAGTTACTCCGGGGGGCGGGTGAGAGGCTACACCTTC	CASSYSGGRVRGYTF
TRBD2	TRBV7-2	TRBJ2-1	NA	TGTGCCAGCAGCGTTACTAGCGGGGGGAACAATGAGCAGTTCTTC	CASSVTSGGNNEQFF
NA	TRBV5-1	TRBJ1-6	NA	TGCGCCAGCAGCTTGGGGGCCACAGGGAGCTCCTATAATTCACCCCTCCACTTT	CASSLGATGSSYNSPLHF
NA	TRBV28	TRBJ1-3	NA	TGTGCCTCACTAGGAGCCTTGACTGGAAACACCATATATTTT	CASLGALTGNTIYF
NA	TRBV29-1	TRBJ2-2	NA	TGCAGCGTTGTGCTGGGGGTACTGAACACCGGGGAGCTGTTTTTT	CSVVLGVLNTGELFF
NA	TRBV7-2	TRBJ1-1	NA	TGTGCCAGCAGCTTAGCGGGGGATGGACTCACTGAAGCTTTCTTT	CASSLAGDGLTEAFF
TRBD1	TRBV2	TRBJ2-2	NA	TGTGCCAGCAGTCAACAGGGGACCGGGGAGCTGTTTTTT	CASSQQGTGELFF
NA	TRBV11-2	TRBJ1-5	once	TGTGCCAGCAGCTTAGAGGGACACCCCAATCAGCCCCAGCATTTT	CASSLEGHPNQPQHF
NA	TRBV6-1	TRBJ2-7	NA	TGTGCCAGCAGTGAACCGGGACCCTACGAGCAGTACTTC	CASSEPGPYEQYF
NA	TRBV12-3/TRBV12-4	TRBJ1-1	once	TGTGCCAGCAGTTTCGTCCTGAACACTGAAGCTTTCTTT	CASSFVLNTEAFF
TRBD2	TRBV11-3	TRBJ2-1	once	TGTGCCAGCAGCAAACTAGCGGGGGGCCTTCTGGAGCAGTTCTTC	CASSKLAGGLLEQFF
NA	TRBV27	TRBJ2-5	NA	TGTGCCAGCAGTTCCCTGATGAGTCCAGAGACCCAGTACTTC	CASSSLMSPETQYF
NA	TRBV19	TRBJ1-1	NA	TGTGCCAGTAGTACCCTCCAAGGAGAAGCTTTCTTT	CASSTLQGEAFF
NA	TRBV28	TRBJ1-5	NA	TGTGCCAGCAGTTTGGATAGGGTAGGGGGGCCCCAGCATTTT	CASSLDRVGGPQHF